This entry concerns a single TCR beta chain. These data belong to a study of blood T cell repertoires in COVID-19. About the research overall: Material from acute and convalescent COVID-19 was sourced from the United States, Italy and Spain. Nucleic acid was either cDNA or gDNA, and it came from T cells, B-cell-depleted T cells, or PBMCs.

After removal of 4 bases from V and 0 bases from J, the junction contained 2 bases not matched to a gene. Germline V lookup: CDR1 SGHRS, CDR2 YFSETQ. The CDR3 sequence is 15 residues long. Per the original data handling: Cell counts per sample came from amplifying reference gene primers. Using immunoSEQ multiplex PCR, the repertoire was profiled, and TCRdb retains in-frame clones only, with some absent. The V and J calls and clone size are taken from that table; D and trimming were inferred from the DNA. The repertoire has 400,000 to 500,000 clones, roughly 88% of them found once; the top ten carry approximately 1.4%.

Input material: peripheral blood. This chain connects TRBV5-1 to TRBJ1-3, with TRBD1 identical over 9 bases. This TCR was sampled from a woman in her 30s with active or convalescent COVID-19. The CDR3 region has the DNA TGCGCCAGCAGCCCGGGACAGGGCTCTGGAAACACCATATATTTT. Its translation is CASSPGQGSGNTIYF. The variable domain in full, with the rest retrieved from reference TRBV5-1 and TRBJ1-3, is KAGVTQTPRYLIKTRGQQVTLSCSPISGHRSVSWYQQTPGQGLQFLFEYFSETQRNKGNFPGRFSGRQFSNSRSEMNVSTLELGDSALYLCASSPGQGSGNTIYFGEGSWLTVV.